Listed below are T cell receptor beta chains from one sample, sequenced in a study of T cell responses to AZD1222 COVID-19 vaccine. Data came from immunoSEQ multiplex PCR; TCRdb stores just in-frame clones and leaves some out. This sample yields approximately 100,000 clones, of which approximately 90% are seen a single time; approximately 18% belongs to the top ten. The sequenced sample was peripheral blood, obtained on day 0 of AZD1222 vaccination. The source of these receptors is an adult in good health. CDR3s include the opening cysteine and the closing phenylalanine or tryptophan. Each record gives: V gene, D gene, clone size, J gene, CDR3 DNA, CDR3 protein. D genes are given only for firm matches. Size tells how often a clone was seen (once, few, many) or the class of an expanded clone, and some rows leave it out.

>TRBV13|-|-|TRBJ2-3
TGTGCCAGCAGCTCGGGGGCGGGTACGCAGTATTTT
CASSSGAGTQYF
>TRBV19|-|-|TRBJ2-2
TGTGCCAGTAGTCCCTCGGTTACCGGGGAGCTGTTTTTT
CASSPSVTGELFF
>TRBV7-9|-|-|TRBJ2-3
TGTGCCAGCACAGTTGCAGATACGCAGTATTTT
CASTVADTQYF
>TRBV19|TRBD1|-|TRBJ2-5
TGTGCCAGTAGTATGGGAGACAGGGTAGGAGAGACCCAGTACTTC
CASSMGDRVGETQYF
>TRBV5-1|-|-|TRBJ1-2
TGCGCCAGCAGCTTGGCCGGAATGTCTAACTATGGCTACACCTTC
CASSLAGMSNYGYTF
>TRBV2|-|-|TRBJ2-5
TGTGCCAGCAACTCCTATAGTGGGGGGCAAGAGACCCAGTACTTC
CASNSYSGGQETQYF
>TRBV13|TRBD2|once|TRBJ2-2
TGTGCCAGCAGCCAGGGACTAGTGGGGGGCAGCACCGGGGAGCTGTTTTTT
CASSQGLVGGSTGELFF
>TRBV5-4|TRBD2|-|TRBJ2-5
TGTGCCAGCAGCTTGGCCCTAGCGGGGGGGCCCGGGGAGACCCAGTACTTC
CASSLALAGGPGETQYF
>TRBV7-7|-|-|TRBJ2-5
TGTGCCAGCAGTGTAGGGTCCGGGCTTGTAGGCCAAGAGACCCAGTACTTC
CASSVGSGLVGQETQYF
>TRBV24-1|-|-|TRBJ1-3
TGTGCCACCAGTGACCGACAGGGAAACACCATATATTTT
CATSDRQGNTIYF